The source of this TCR beta chain is a study of T cells in tuberculosis. Study-wide background: CD1B tetramers identified T cells specific for mycobacterial lipid GMM. IGRA-negative adolescents, IGRA-positive adolescents with latent tuberculosis and adults with active tuberculosis formed this South African cohort.

On average approximately 90,000 T cells per donor were immunosequenced. The CDR3 consists of 14 residues. Trimming stripped 6 bases from V and 1 base from J, with 11 bases between. Per germline, CDR1 SGDLS and CDR2 YYNGEE. For this clone: Its matching antigen is unknown.

The method was immunoSEQ multiplex PCR; TCRdb's version includes in-frame clones alone and lacks a portion of them. The top ten hold approximately 7.5% of the sample, which has more than 35,000 clones, over 90% seen once. General study points: Smaller distances to GMM-specific TCRs suggested their expansion in active tuberculosis.

The source material was PBMCs. The chain recombines TRBV9 with TRBJ1-3; D not certain. The sequence was obtained from a donor between 10 and 35 years old with latent tuberculosis or without tuberculosis infection. The CDR3 is CASNYDLSGNTIYF. In nucleotides, the CDR3 is TGTGCCAGCAACTACGACCTGTCTGGAAACACCATATATTTT.